This T cell receptor beta chain was sequenced for a study of blood T cell repertoires in COVID-19. Study summary: The United States, Italy and Spain provided the acute and convalescent COVID-19 samples.

TCRdb's table, derived via immunoSEQ multiplex PCR, lists solely in-frame clones and lacks some. The data contain roughly 250,000 clones, about 87% of them singletons. All enrollees were roughly 18 to 100 years old and from approximately 24 US areas. Assignments of participants to cohorts depended upon their own reported clinical history. Cohort 3 donors counted as recovered after two negative PCRs, clearance, or resolved symptoms. The V and J ends lost 4 bases and 4 bases, in that order; junction bases with no gene match: 5. The CDR3 is 15 amino acids. Germline V gene lookup returns CDR1 SGHRS and CDR2 YFSETQ.

The clonotype originates from a woman aged 50 to 60 who had recovered from COVID-19. Sequencing was done on a sample of PBMCs or T cells enriched from blood (not recorded which). The rearrangement uses TRBV5-1 and TRBJ2-2, with 9 bases identical to TRBD1. CDR3 amino acids: CASSVQGAPTGELFF. The CDR3 DNA reads TGCGCCAGCAGCGTACAGGGGGCCCCCACCGGGGAGCTGTTTTTT. Full variable domain (missing parts from reference TRBV5-1 and TRBJ2-2): KAGVTQTPRYLIKTRGQQVTLSCSPISGHRSVSWYQQTPGQGLQFLFEYFSETQRNKGNFPGRFSGRQFSNSRSEMNVSTLELGDSALYLCASSVQGAPTGELFFGEGSRLTVL.